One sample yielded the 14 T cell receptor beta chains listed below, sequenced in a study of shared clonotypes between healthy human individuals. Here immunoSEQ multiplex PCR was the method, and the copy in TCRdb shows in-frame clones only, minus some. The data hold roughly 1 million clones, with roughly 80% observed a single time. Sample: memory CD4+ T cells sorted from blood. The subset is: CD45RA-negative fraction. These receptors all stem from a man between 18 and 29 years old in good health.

CDR3 in amino acids: CATPGTGGGYTF. The CDR3 nucleotides read TGCGCCACACCCGGGACAGGGGGGGGCTACACCTTC. The gene calls are TRBV10-1 and TRBJ1-2; 11 bases agree with TRBD1. CDR3 length: 12 amino acids. Trimming cost V 10 bases and J 8 bases; bases outside gene matches: 6. The germline CDR1 and CDR2 sequences are WNHNN and SYGVQD (reference sequence).

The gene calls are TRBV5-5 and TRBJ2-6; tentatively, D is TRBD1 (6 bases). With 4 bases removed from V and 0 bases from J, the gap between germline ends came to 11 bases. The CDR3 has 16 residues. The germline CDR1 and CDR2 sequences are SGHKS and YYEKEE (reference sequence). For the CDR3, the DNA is TGTGCCAGCAGCAACGGACAGTCCTCTGGGGCCAACGTCCTGACTTTC. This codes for CASSNGQSSGANVLTF.

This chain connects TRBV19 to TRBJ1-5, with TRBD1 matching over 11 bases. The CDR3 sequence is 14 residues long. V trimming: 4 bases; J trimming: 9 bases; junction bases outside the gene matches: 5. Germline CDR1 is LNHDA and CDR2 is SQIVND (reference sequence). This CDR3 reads CASSRRTGGWPQHF. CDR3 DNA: TGTGCCAGTAGTAGACGGACAGGGGGCTGGCCCCAGCATTTT.

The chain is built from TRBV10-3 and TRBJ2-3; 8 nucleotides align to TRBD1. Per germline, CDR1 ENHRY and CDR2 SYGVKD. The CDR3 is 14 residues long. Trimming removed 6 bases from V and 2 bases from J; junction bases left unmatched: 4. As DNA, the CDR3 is TGTGCCATCAGGCCAGGGGGCTACACAGATACGCAGTATTTT. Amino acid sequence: CAIRPGGYTDTQYF.

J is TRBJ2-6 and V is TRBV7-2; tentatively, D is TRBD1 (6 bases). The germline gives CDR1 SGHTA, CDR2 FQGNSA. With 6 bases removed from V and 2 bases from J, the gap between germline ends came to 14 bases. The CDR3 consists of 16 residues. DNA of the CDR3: TGTGCCAGCAGTCCGCCCAGGGGACCTGGGGCCAACGTCCTGACTTTC. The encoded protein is CASSPPRGPGANVLTF.

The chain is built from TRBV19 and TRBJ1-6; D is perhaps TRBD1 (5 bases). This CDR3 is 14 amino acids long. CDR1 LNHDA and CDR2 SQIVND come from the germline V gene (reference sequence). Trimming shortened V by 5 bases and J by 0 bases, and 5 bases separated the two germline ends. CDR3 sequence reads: CASSGGSYNSPLHF. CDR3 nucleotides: TGTGCCAGTAGTGGGGGCTCCTATAATTCACCCCTCCACTTT.

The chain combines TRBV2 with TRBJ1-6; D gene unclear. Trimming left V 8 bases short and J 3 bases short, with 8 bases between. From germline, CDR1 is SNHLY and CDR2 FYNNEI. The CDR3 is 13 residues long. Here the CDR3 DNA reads TGTGCCAGCGACGGTGGCTATAATTCACCCCTCCACTTT. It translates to CASDGGYNSPLHF.

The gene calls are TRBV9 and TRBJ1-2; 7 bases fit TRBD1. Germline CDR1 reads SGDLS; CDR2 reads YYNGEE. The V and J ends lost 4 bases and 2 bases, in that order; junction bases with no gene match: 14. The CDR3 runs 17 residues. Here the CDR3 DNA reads TGTGCCAGCAGCCCCACCACTGCGGGCAGGGGGAACTATGGCTACACCTTC. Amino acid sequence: CASSPTTAGRGNYGYTF.

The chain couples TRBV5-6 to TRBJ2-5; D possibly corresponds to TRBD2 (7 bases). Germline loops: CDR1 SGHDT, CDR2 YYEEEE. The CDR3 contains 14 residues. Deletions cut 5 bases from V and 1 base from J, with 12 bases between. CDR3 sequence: CASRFGGPQETQYF. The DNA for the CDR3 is TGTGCCAGCAGGTTCGGGGGGCCCCAAGAGACCCAGTACTTC.

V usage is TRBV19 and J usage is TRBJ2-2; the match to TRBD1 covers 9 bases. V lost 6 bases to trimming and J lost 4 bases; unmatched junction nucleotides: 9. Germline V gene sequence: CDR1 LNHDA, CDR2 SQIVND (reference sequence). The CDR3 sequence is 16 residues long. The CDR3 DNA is TGTGCCAGTAGAACGACCGGGACAGGGAGCACCGGGGAGCTGTTTTTT. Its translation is CASRTTGTGSTGELFF. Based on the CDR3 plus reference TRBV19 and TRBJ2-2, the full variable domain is DGGITQSPKYLFRKEGQNVTLSCEQNLNHDAMYWYRQDPGQGLRLIYYSQIVNDFQKGDIAEGYSVSREKKESFPLTVTSAQKNPTAFYLCASRTTGTGSTGELFFGEGSRLTVL.

The CDR3 sequence: CASREYYEQYF. The CDR3, as DNA: TGTGCCAGCAGAGAGTACTACGAGCAGTACTTC. The chain recombines TRBV28 with TRBJ2-7; D remains unclear. V was clipped by 6 bases and J by 3 bases, with 6 bases between them. CDR1 is MDHEN, CDR2 SYDVKM, per germline. The CDR3 runs 11 residues.

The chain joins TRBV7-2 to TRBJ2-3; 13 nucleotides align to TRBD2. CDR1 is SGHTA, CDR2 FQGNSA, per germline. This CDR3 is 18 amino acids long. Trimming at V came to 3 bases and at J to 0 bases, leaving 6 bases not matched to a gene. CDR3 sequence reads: CASSFGTSGARSTDTQYF. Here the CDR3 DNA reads TGTGCCAGCAGCTTTGGGACTAGCGGGGCTAGAAGCACAGATACGCAGTATTTT.

In DNA form, the CDR3 reads TGTGCCAGCAGTTACCGCAGGGAAAGCAATCAGCCCCAGCATTTT. Encoded protein: CASSYRRESNQPQHF. The chain combines TRBV6-5 with TRBJ1-5, with a tentative D call TRBD1 (5 bases). Trimming took off 2 bases at V and 1 base at J, with 9 bases between the two ends. From germline, CDR1 is MNHEY and CDR2 SVGAGI. The CDR3 has 15 residues.

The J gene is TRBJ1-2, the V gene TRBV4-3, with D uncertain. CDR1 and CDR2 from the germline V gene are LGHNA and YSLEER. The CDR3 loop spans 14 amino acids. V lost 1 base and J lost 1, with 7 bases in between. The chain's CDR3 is CASSQVNVNYGYTF. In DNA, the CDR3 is TGCGCCAGCAGCCAAGTAAATGTTAACTATGGCTACACCTTC.